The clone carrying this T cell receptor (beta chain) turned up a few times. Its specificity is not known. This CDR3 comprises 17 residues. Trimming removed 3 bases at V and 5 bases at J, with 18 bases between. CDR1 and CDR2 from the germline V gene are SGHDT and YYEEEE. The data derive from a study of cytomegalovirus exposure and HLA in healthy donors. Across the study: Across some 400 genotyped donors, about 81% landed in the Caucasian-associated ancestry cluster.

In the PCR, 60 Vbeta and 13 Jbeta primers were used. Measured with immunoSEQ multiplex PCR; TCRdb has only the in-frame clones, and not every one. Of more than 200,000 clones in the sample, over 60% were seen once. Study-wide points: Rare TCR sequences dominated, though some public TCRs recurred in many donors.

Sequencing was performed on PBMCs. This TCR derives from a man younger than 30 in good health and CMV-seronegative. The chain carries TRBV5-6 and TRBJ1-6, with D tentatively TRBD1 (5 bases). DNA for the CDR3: TGTGCCAGCAGCTCAGTGGACCGGGGGAAGGATAATTCACCCCTCCACTTT. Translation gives CASSSVDRGKDNSPLHF.